The sequence of this T cell receptor beta chain was determined in a study of blood T cell repertoires in COVID-19. There are a few counts of this clone. As processed by the authors: Estimation of nucleated cell counts relied on the amplification of reference gene primers. Data came from immunoSEQ multiplex PCR; TCRdb stores just in-frame clones and leaves some out. V and J calls plus clone size are reproduced from that table; the DNA served to infer D and trimming. The repertoire consists of about 320,000 clones, with roughly 87% occurring once and the leading ten covering 4.5% to 7%. The V gene end was trimmed by 3 bases and the J gene end by 2 bases; junction bases not matched to a gene: 10. The CDR3 is 16 amino acids. CDR1 and CDR2 from the germline V gene are KGHSH and LQKENI. Participants were aged about 18 to 90 years from 20 to 30 US areas.

Sequenced: PBMCs or T cells enriched from blood (not recorded which). The chain employs TRBV18 and TRBJ2-7; 7 bases fit TRBD1. This clonotype was sampled from a woman younger than 45 who had recovered from COVID-19. This chain's CDR3 is CASSPLPTGQAYEQYF. The CDR3 DNA is TGTGCCAGCTCACCCCTCCCGACAGGGCAAGCCTACGAGCAGTACTTC.